The clone carrying this T cell receptor beta chain was counted at least ten times. From RNA, the CDR3 regions of TCR beta chains were amplified and sequenced. The library came from an HTBI-primed first-round RT-PCR and a second-round multiplex PCR. TCRdb ran MiXCR on the multiplex PCR reads and lists one entry per CDR3 protein. The table lists approximately 210,000 distinct CDR3 sequences, around 28% of them singletons. The CDR3 has 12 residues. Germline assignment: CDR1 LNHDA and CDR2 SQIVND (reference sequence). Deletions cut 1 base from V and 7 bases from J, with 8 bases between. This sample was included in a study of Graves' ophthalmopathy and Graves' hyperthyroidism. Study overall: Before any treatment, peripheral blood was taken at the initial diagnosis.

The V gene is TRBV19, the J gene TRBJ2-7; the D is unclear. The receptor comes from a man aged 50-59 years with Graves' ophthalmopathy. The source material was peripheral blood. The CDR3 here is CASSIGASEQYF. In nucleotides, the CDR3 is TGTGCCAGTAGTATAGGAGCTAGTGAGCAGTACTTC.